This TCR beta chain originates from a study of T cell changes during pregnancy in multiple sclerosis. Data came from immunoSEQ multiplex PCR; TCRdb stores just in-frame clones and leaves some out. The sample lists about 66,000 clones, 90% occurring once. This clone was seen a few times. CDR1 and CDR2 (germline): GTSNPN, SVGIG (reference sequence). The V and J ends lost 1 base and 5 bases respectively, with 8 bases between them. The CDR3 totals 12 residues. The clonotype originates from a female donor with multiple sclerosis, enrolled in a pregnancy study. This chain connects TRBV30 to TRBJ1-1; D gene ambiguous. The specimen comprised peripheral blood, sampled in the third trimester of pregnancy. This CDR3 is CAWSGEWTEAFF. CDR3 nucleotides: TGTGCCTGGAGTGGAGAATGGACTGAAGCTTTCTTT.